This TCR beta chain was found in a study of blood T cell repertoires in COVID-19. Study-wide context: Specimens from acute and convalescent COVID-19 originated in the United States, Italy and Spain. T cells, B-cell-depleted T cells, or PBMCs provided the cDNA or gDNA that served as material.

In terms of age and location, participants ranged from about 18 to 90 years and lived in approximately 26 US areas. Per germline, CDR1 SNHLY and CDR2 FYNNEI. With 3 bases clipped from V and 6 bases from J, the junction kept 4 bases outside the gene matches. This CDR3 has 15 amino acids. Original handling: Amplified reference gene primers provided the basis for estimating nucleated cell counts. The table came from immunoSEQ multiplex PCR; TCRdb's copy has only in-frame clones and leaves some out. V and J calls and clone size are those listed in that table; D and trimming were worked out from the DNA. The data hold about 430,000 clones, with over 75% observed a single time. This clone was observed a single time.

Sequencing used PBMCs or T cells enriched from blood (not recorded which). This TCR derives from a woman aged 25-40 years with acute COVID-19. The chain recombines TRBV2 with TRBJ2-2; TRBD2 aligns across 10 bases. CDR3 loop: CASSERAGGPGELFF. The CDR3 DNA is TGTGCCAGCAGTGAGCGAGCGGGGGGGCCCGGGGAGCTGTTTTTT.